This T cell receptor beta chain was identified in a study of cytomegalovirus exposure and HLA in healthy donors. Study findings and constraints: Later genetic work tied a missense DCLRE1C variant to beta-chain V and J trimming.

Germline loops: CDR1 SGHRS, CDR2 YFSETQ. With 3 bases removed from V and 6 bases from J, the gap between germline ends came to 15 bases. The CDR3 is 14 residues long. The study ran its PCR with 60 Vbeta and 13 Jbeta primers. The protocol was immunoSEQ multiplex PCR, while the TCRdb copy is restricted to in-frame clones and leaves out a portion. The sample lists 170,000 or so clones, roughly four fifths occurring once. Worth noting for this clone: Its antigen is unknown.

What was sequenced was PBMCs. The genes are TRBV5-1 and TRBJ2-5; TRBD1 is a possible D gene (6 bases). This clonotype originated in a man aged 45-65 years in good health and CMV-seronegative. The CDR3 here is CASSSPPGEKTQYF. The CDR3 DNA is TGCGCCAGCAGCTCCCCCCCAGGGGAAAAGACCCAGTACTTC.